This T cell receptor beta chain came from a study of blood T cell repertoires in COVID-19. Study at large: The samples span acute and convalescent COVID-19 from the United States, Italy and Spain.

Source study methods: Reference gene primer amplification gave nucleated cell count estimates. TCRdb's copy holds only in-frame clones and misses some; the assay was immunoSEQ multiplex PCR. D and trimming were read from the DNA, whereas the V and J calls and clone size are those reported in that table. Of about 250,000 clones listed, approximately 86% are singletons. The CDR3 runs 15 residues. V was shortened by 5 bases and J by 3 bases, with 15 bases between the two germline ends. Germline-derived CDR1 and CDR2 are KGHSH and LQKENI. Sequencing was done on a sample of peripheral blood. The rearrangement uses TRBV18 and TRBJ2-3; unclear D gene. This clonotype originated in an older man with acute or convalescent COVID-19. The CDR3 loop reads CASSTDQISTDTQYF. The CDR3 DNA follows: TGTGCCAGCTCAACAGATCAGATTTCTACAGATACGCAGTATTTT.